These T cell receptor beta chains were read from a single sample in a study of control samples from healthy donors and cancer patients. This table comes from immunoSEQ multiplex PCR, and its TCRdb copy is limited to in-frame clones, with some not included. The sample comprises roughly 55,000 clones, around 95% of which are singletons, and approximately 1% rests with the top ten. The sequenced sample consisted of blood. Receptors were obtained from a woman between 18 and 30 years old in good health. Each CDR3 is given without its conserved first and last residue. Each record gives: J gene, V gene, CDR3 protein.

>TRBJ1-3|TRBV7-2
ASSLVGSSSGNTIY
>TRBJ2-5|TRBV7-9
ASSLGLAQETQY
>TRBJ1-2|TRBV19
ASMGQGNYGYT
>TRBJ1-2|TRBV6-5
ASSLGEITNYGYT
>TRBJ2-7|TRBV27
ASSYRDGRSYEQY
>TRBJ1-1|TRBV30
AARWVPGNTEAF
>TRBJ2-3|TRBV15
ATSHSGGATDTQY
>TRBJ1-2|TRBV29-1
SVDYGQVNT
>TRBJ2-7|TRBV7-9
ASSLPQVTYEQY
>TRBJ2-7|TRBV7-9
ASSSPGRSYEQY
>TRBJ2-1|TRBV27
ASKTPVEQF
>TRBJ1-1|TRBV5-4
ASSVDRGLTEAF
>TRBJ2-7|TRBV6-2/TRBV6-3
ASSSLTGTGGTLTYEQY
>TRBJ1-1|TRBV24-1
ATRGIVVNTEAF
>TRBJ1-6|TRBV14
ASSRSGTTFSPLH
>TRBJ1-5|TRBV6-5
ASSYTYRANQPQH
>TRBJ2-3|TRBV3-1/TRBV3-2
ASSQDGQIRDTQY
>TRBJ2-7|TRBV7-9
ASSLVWTGGYEQY
>TRBJ2-7|TRBV9
ASSVVPGGPSEQY
>TRBJ2-1|TRBV7-2
ASSLLPRDEQF
>TRBJ1-2|TRBV5-1
ASSLTPTDSNYGYT
>TRBJ1-1|TRBV4-1
ASSQVPGNTEAF
>TRBJ2-1|TRBV7-9
ASSFKTGGNDNEQF
>TRBJ2-1|TRBV11-2
ASSSRTGGYNEQF